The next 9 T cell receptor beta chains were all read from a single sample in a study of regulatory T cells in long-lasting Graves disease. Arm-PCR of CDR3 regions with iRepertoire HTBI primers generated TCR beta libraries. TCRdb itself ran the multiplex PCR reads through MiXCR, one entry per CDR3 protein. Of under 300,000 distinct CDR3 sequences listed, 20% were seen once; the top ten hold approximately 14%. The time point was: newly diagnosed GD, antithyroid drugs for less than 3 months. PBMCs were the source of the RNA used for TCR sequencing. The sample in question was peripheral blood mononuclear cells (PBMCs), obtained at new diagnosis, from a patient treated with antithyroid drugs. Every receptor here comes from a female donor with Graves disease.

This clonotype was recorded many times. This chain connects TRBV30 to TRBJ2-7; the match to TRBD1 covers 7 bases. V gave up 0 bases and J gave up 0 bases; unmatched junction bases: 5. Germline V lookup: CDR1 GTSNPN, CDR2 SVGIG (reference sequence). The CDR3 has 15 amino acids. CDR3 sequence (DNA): TGTGCCTGGAGTGTTGGCAGGGGGATCTCCTACGAGCAGTACTTC. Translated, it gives CAWSVGRGISYEQYF.

Written as DNA, the CDR3 is TGCAGTGCTAGAGAAAACAGGGGGGCCATCTTAGAGCAGTACTTC. Protein: CSARENRGAILEQYF. V usage is TRBV20-1 and J usage is TRBJ2-7; 8 nucleotides line up with TRBD1. The junction had 11 bases not matched to a gene; V was cut back by 0 bases and J by 7 bases. Germline values: CDR1 DFQATT, CDR2 SNEGSKA (reference sequence). The CDR3 is made up of 15 amino acids.

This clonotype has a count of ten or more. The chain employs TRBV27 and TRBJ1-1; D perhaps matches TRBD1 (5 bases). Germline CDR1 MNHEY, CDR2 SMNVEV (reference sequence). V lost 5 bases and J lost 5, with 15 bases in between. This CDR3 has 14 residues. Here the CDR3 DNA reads TGTGCCAGCAGTCCGGACACTCTAGGGACTGAAGCTTTCTTT. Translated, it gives CASSPDTLGTEAFF.

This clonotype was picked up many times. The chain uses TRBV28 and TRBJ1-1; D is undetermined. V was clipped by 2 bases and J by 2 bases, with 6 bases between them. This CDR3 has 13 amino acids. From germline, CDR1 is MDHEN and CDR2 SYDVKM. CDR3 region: CASSLPPNTEAFF. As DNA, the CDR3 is TGTGCCAGCAGTTTACCCCCAAACACTGAAGCTTTCTTT.

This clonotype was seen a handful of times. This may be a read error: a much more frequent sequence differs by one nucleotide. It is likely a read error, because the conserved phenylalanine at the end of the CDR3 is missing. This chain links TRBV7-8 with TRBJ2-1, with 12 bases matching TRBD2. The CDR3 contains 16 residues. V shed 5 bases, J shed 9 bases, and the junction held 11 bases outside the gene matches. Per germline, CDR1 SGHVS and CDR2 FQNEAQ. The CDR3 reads CASSPRRLAGEVEQFL. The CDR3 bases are TGTGCCAGCAGCCCTCGCAGACTAGCGGGAGAGGTTGAGCAGTTCCTC.

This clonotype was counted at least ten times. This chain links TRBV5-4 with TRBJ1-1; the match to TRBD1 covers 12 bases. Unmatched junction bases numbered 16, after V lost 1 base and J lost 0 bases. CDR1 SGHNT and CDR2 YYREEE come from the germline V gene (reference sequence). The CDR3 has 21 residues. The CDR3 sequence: CASSLPPRDRGQLGMNTEAFF. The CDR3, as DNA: TGTGCCAGCAGCTTGCCGCCTCGGGACAGGGGGCAGTTAGGCATGAACACTGAAGCTTTCTTT.

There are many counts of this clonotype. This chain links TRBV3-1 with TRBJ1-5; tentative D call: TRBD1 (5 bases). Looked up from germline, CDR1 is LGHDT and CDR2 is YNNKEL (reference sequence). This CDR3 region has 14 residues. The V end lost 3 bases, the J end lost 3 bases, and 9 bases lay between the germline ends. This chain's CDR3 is CASSQRGYNQPQHF. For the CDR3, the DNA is TGTGCCAGCAGCCAGCGGGGGTACAATCAGCCCCAGCATTTT.

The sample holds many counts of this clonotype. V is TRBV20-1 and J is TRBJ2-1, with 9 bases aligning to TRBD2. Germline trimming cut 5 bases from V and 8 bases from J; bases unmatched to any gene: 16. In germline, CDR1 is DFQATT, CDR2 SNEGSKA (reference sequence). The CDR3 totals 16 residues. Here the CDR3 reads CSAEHGGGALLDEQFF. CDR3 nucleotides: TGCAGTGCTGAACACGGCGGGGGGGCCTTGCTTGATGAGCAGTTCTTC.

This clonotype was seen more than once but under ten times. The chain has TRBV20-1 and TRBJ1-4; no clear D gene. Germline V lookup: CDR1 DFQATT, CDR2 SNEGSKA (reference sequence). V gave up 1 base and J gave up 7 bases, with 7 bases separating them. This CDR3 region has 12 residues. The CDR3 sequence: CSARVGSEKLFF. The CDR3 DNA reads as TGCAGTGCTAGAGTGGGGAGTGAAAAACTGTTTTTT.